Following are 22 T cell receptor beta chains from one sample sequenced in a study of cytomegalovirus exposure and HLA in healthy donors. The PCR made use of 60 Vbeta and 13 Jbeta primers. Profiled with immunoSEQ multiplex PCR; TCRdb holds only in-frame clones, not every one. The sample carries fewer than 150,000 clones, approximately 83% recorded once. The sequenced sample was PBMCs. These receptors came from a man in his forties or fifties in good health and CMV-seropositive.

The chain combines TRBV15 with TRBJ2-7, with TRBD2 matching 10 bases. The CDR3 sequence is 15 residues long. Germline lookup yields CDR1 LNHNV and CDR2 YYDKDF (reference sequence). Trimming removed 5 bases from V and 2 bases from J; junction bases left unmatched: 6. This CDR3 reads CATSLQRGGPYEQYF. The CDR3 nucleotides read TGTGCCACCAGCCTACAGCGGGGGGGGCCCTACGAGCAGTACTTC.

This chain links TRBV5-6 with TRBJ2-1; 12 bases are shared with TRBD2. Germline CDR1 reads SGHDT; CDR2 reads YYEEEE. The CDR3 runs to 12 residues. With V trimmed by 3 bases and J by 15 bases, 4 bases remained unmatched. CDR3 amino acids: CASSWTSGDPFF. CDR3 DNA sequence: TGTGCCAGCAGCTGGACTAGCGGGGATCCGTTCTTC. Full variable domain (missing parts from reference TRBV5-6 and TRBJ2-1): DAGVTQSPTHLIKTRGQQVTLRCSPKSGHDTVSWYQQALGQGPQFIFQYYEEEERQRGNFPDRFSGHQFPNYSSELNVNALLLGDSALYLCASSWTSGDPFFGPGTRLTVL.

The V call is TRBV4-1, the J call TRBJ2-5; D may be TRBD1 (6 bases). Matching the DNA end better, TRBJ2-7 makes the J call doubtful. Germline V gene sequence: CDR1 MGHRA, CDR2 YSYEKL. The CDR3 runs 14 residues. CDR3 region: CASSQDRGTYEQYF. Here the CDR3 DNA reads TGCGCCAGCAGCCAAGATAGGGGGACCTACGAGCAGTACTTC.

This clone showed up just once. The V gene is TRBV28, the J gene TRBJ1-3; possible D gene TRBD1, 5 bases. With 7 bases removed from V and 1 base from J, the gap between germline ends came to 23 bases. The CDR3 loop spans 18 amino acids. Germline V gene sequence: CDR1 MDHEN, CDR2 SYDVKM. The CDR3 region has the DNA TGTGCCAGCACCTTCCCCTGGGGGGACGAAAAGTCTGGAAACACCATATATTTT. This encodes CASTFPWGDEKSGNTIYF.

The chain links TRBV4-1 to TRBJ2-7; 7 bases align to TRBD2. The trim removed 2 bases at V and 11 bases at J, leaving 9 bases unmatched. Germline lookup yields CDR1 MGHRA and CDR2 YSYEKL. The CDR3 covers 13 residues. CDR3 loop: CASSQNLAGLKYF. Written as DNA, the CDR3 is TGCGCCAGCAGCCAAAACCTCGCGGGACTAAAGTACTTC.

The genes are TRBV18 and TRBJ1-4; the D gene is possibly TRBD1 (5 bases). The CDR3 runs to 15 residues. CDR1 KGHSH and CDR2 LQKENI come from the germline V gene. V lost 2 bases and J 0 bases, leaving 7 bases between the germline ends. CDR3: CASSPGGTTNEKLFF. CDR3 coding DNA: TGTGCCAGCTCACCAGGGGGGACAACTAATGAAAAACTGTTTTTT.

The chain combines TRBV15 with TRBJ2-7; D is perhaps TRBD2 (6 bases). This CDR3 contains 17 residues. Trimming removed 4 bases at V and 0 bases at J, with 19 bases between. Germline V gene data show CDR1 as LNHNV and CDR2 as YYDKDF (reference sequence). The CDR3 spells CATSTDARGPTSYEQYF. CDR3 sequence (DNA): TGTGCCACCAGCACAGATGCGCGGGGACCCACCTCCTACGAGCAGTACTTC.

This rearrangement joins TRBV9 to TRBJ1-4; weak D call: TRBD1 (5 bases). Trimming took 0 bases from V and 6 from J, leaving 12 bases between them. There are 15 residues in the CDR3. Germline values: CDR1 SGDLS, CDR2 YYNGEE. The CDR3 reads CASSVGGREYEKLFF. CDR3 DNA: TGTGCCAGCAGCGTAGGGGGGAGGGAGTATGAAAAACTGTTTTTT.

The chain employs TRBV7-2 and TRBJ1-1; 9 nucleotides match TRBD1. This CDR3 is 13 amino acids long. CDR1 and CDR2 (germline): SGHTA, FQGNSA. Trimming removed 5 bases from V and 4 bases from J; junction bases left unmatched: 2. CDR3 DNA sequence: TGTGCCAGCAGCGCGACAGGGGGCACTGAAGCTTTCTTT. It yields the protein CASSATGGTEAFF.

This sequence joins TRBV14 and TRBJ2-7; no clear D. The CDR3 length is 14 residues. Trimming left V 3 bases short and J 7 bases short, with 16 bases between. In germline, CDR1 is SGHDN, CDR2 FVKESK. DNA of the CDR3: TGTGCCAGCAGCCACTCTTGGCCTCCCGTAGAGCAGTACTTC. It specifies CASSHSWPPVEQYF.

The chain is built from TRBV10-2 and TRBJ2-7; 11 bases map to TRBD1. This CDR3 comprises 14 residues. CDR1 is WSHSY and CDR2 is SAAADI in the germline V gene. The V and J ends lost 2 bases and 8 bases, in that order; junction bases with no gene match: 5. The CDR3, as DNA: TGCGCCAGCAGTGAGGGGGGACAGGGGGTTAAGCAGTACTTC. Protein sequence: CASSEGGQGVKQYF.

The rearrangement links TRBV4-1 to TRBJ2-3; 12 positions agree with TRBD2. The CDR3 has 18 amino acids. CDR1 is MGHRA and CDR2 is YSYEKL in the germline V gene. V gave up 3 bases and J gave up 0 bases; unmatched junction bases: 7. The CDR3 protein is CASSHASGTSGSTDTQYF. As DNA, the CDR3 is TGCGCCAGCAGCCATGCCTCCGGGACTAGCGGGAGCACAGATACGCAGTATTTT.

The chain recombines TRBV5-1 with TRBJ2-5; D is perhaps TRBD1 (6 bases). The length of the CDR3 is 15 residues. Per the germline V gene, CDR1 is SGHRS and CDR2 is YFSETQ. The ends were cut back, 4 bases at V and 2 bases at J, with 15 bases in the middle. CDR3 sequence: CASSANWGLQETQYF. The CDR3 DNA reads TGCGCCAGCAGCGCTAATTGGGGGCTGCAAGAGACCCAGTACTTC. Supplemented by reference TRBV5-1 and TRBJ2-5, the full variable domain reads KAGVTQTPRYLIKTRGQQVTLSCSPISGHRSVSWYQQTPGQGLQFLFEYFSETQRNKGNFPGRFSGRQFSNSRSEMNVSTLELGDSALYLCASSANWGLQETQYFGPGTRLLVL.

The rearrangement uses TRBV5-1 and TRBJ2-7, with 9 positions matching TRBD1. CDR3 length equals 14 residues. The junction had 5 bases not matched to a gene; V was cut back by 4 bases and J by 3 bases. CDR1 and CDR2 (germline): SGHRS, YFSETQ. This CDR3 is CASSGGQGIYEQYF. CDR3 sequence (DNA): TGCGCCAGCAGCGGGGGACAGGGCATCTACGAGCAGTACTTC.

The chain carries TRBV30 and TRBJ2-2; D remains unclear. V gave up 0 bases and J gave up 8 bases, with 13 bases separating them. There are 14 residues in the CDR3. CDR1 and CDR2 (germline): GTSNPN, SVGIG (reference sequence). CDR3 loop: CAWSVQWPRGELFF. The CDR3 region has the DNA TGTGCCTGGAGTGTACAGTGGCCCAGAGGGGAGCTGTTTTTT. Combining the CDR3 with reference TRBV30 and TRBJ2-2 gives the whole variable domain SQTIHQWPATLVQPVGSPLSLECTVEGTSNPNLYWYRQAAGRGLQLLFYSVGIGQISSEVPQNLSASRPQDRQFILSSKKLLLSDSGFYLCAWSVQWPRGELFFGEGSRLTVL.

The chain joins TRBV18 to TRBJ1-3, with a weak D call TRBD1 (6 bases). The CDR3 covers 15 residues. Germline V gene sequence: CDR1 KGHSH, CDR2 LQKENI. Trimming removed 5 bases from V and 2 bases from J, with 13 bases in between. The CDR3 DNA sequence: TGTGCCAGCTCAGGACAGAGATCTCCTGGAAACACCATATATTTT. Protein product: CASSGQRSPGNTIYF.

The V and J genes are TRBV7-2 and TRBJ1-1; the D gene is possibly TRBD1 (6 bases). In germline, CDR1 is SGHTA, CDR2 FQGNSA. The germline V and J ends were trimmed by 4 bases and 7 bases, with 16 bases remaining between them. CDR3 length: 14 amino acids. The CDR3 DNA sequence: TGTGCCAGCAGCTCCTCCGGGACACGTTTTGAAGCTTTCTTT. Its translation is CASSSSGTRFEAFF.

The CDR3 DNA reads TGTGCCAGTAGTACATGGGGAGTAGCGGGGAAAGGCACAGATACGCAGTATTTT. Its translation is CASSTWGVAGKGTDTQYF. The rearrangement uses TRBV19 and TRBJ2-3; 8 positions match TRBD2. Germline trimming cut 4 bases from V and 1 base from J; bases unmatched to any gene: 13. Germline V CDR1 and CDR2: LNHDA, SQIVND (reference sequence). The CDR3 covers 18 residues.

The chain links TRBV15 to TRBJ1-5, with 9 nucleotides matching TRBD1. CDR1 and CDR2 (germline): LNHNV, YYDKDF (reference sequence). J was trimmed by 7 bases and V by 4 bases; bases with no gene match: 8. The CDR3 length is 15 residues. The CDR3 reads CATSIWTGEGQPQHF. DNA of the CDR3: TGTGCCACCAGCATCTGGACAGGGGAGGGACAGCCCCAGCATTTT.

About this clone: A read error may produce the germline difference seen at one junction end. The rearrangement joins TRBV10-3 to TRBJ2-3; tentatively, D is TRBD2 (5 bases). CDR3 length: 11 residues. Germline V CDR1 and CDR2: ENHRY, SYGVKD. CDR3 sequence (DNA): TGTGCCATCAGTGACTCACTAGGACTTGTCTTT. Its translation is CAISDSLGLVF.

This rearrangement joins TRBV12-2 to TRBJ2-7; the D segment call TRBD2 is taken from the table without a DNA check. TRBV12-2 is a known pseudogene. The CDR3 is made up of 15 amino acids. The CDR3 nucleotides are TGTGCAAGTCACATGATAGCGGGAGCGTCCTACGAGCAGTACTTC. Encoded protein: CASHMIAGASYEQYF.

The genes are TRBV7-6 and TRBJ1-1; the D gene is possibly TRBD1 (6 bases). V lost 3 bases to trimming and J lost 4 bases, with 15 bases between them. Germline values: CDR1 SGHVS, CDR2 FNYEAQ. The CDR3 totals 15 residues. The CDR3: CASSFKPGEGTEAFF. DNA of the CDR3: TGTGCCAGCAGCTTTAAGCCAGGGGAAGGCACTGAAGCTTTCTTT. Full variable domain (rest looked up from reference TRBV7-6 and TRBJ1-1): GAGVSQSPRYKVTKRGQDVALRCDPISGHVSLYWYRQALGQGPEFLTYFNYEAQQDKSGLPNDRFSAERPEGSISTLTIQRTEQRDSAMYRCASSFKPGEGTEAFFGQGTRLTVV.